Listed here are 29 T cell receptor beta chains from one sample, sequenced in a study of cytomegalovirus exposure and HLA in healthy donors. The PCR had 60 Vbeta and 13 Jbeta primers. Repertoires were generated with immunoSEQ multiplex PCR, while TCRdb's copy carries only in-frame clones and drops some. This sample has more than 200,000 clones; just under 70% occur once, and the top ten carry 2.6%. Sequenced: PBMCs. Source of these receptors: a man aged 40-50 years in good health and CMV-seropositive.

CDR3 coding DNA: TGTGCCAGCAGCGGGGGACAGGGGGCAGCAGAGACCCAGTACTTC. Its translation is CASSGGQGAAETQYF. The rearrangement links TRBV9 to TRBJ2-5; 12 positions agree with TRBD1. The CDR3 has 15 amino acids. Germline values: CDR1 SGDLS, CDR2 YYNGEE. The J segment lost 4 bases and the V segment lost 3 bases, leaving 4 bases of the junction unmatched. Full variable domain (missing parts from reference TRBV9 and TRBJ2-5): DSGVTQTPKHLITATGQRVTLRCSPRSGDLSVYWYQQSLDQGLQFLIQYYNGEERAKGNILERFSAQQFPDLHSELNLSSLELGDSALYFCASSGGQGAAETQYFGPGTRLLVL.

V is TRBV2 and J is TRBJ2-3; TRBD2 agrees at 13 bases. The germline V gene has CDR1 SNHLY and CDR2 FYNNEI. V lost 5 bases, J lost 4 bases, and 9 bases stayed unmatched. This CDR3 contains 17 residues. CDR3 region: CASSLLAGGQESDTQYF. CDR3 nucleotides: TGTGCCAGCAGTTTACTAGCGGGGGGGCAGGAGTCAGATACGCAGTATTTT.

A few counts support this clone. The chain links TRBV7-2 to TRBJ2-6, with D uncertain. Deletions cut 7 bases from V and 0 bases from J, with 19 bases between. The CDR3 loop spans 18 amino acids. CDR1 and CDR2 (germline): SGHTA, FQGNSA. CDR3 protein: CASIDPLTWSSGANVLTF. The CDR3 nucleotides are TGTGCCAGCATCGACCCCCTAACATGGAGCTCTGGGGCCAACGTCCTGACTTTC.

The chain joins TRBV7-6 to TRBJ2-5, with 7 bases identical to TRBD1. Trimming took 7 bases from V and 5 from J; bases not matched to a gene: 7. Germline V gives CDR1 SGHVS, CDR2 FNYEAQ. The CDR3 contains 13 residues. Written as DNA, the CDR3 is TGTGCCAGCAACCGACAGGGAATCGAGACCCAGTACTTC. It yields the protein CASNRQGIETQYF.

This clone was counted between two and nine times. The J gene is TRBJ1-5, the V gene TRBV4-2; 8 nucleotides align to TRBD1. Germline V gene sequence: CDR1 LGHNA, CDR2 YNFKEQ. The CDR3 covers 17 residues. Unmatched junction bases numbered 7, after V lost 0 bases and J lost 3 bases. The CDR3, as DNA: TGTGCCAGCAGCCAAGATCGGCGGACAGGGCTCAATCAGCCCCAGCATTTT. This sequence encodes CASSQDRRTGLNQPQHF.

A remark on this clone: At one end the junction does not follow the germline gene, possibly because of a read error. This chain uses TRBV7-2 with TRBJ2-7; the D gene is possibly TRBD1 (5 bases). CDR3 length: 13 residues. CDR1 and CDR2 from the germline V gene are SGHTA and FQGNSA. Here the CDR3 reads CASSLVAGHLVNF. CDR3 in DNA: TGTGCCAGCAGCTTAGTTGCCGGACACCTTGTGAACTTC.

CDR3 amino acids: CASSSPDGPGQVTYEQYF. The CDR3 DNA sequence: TGTGCCAGCAGCTCCCCAGACGGACCGGGACAGGTCACCTACGAGCAGTACTTC. This chain connects TRBV7-9 to TRBJ2-7; 8 positions agree with TRBD1. The CDR3 consists of 18 residues. CDR1 and CDR2 from the germline V gene are SEHNR and FQNEAQ (reference sequence). The ends lost 4 bases at V and 2 bases at J; junction bases unmatched: 16.

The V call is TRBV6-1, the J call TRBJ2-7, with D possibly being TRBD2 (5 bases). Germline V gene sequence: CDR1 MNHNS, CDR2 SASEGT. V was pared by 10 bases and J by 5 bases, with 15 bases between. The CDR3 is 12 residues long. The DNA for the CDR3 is TGTGCCACCTCCTCGCCGAGGGACGAGCAGTACTTC. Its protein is CATSSPRDEQYF.

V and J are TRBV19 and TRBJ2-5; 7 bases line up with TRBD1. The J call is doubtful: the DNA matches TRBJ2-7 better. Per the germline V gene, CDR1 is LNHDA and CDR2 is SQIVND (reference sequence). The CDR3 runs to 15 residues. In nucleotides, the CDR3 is TGTGCCAGTAGTAGAACAGGGGTAATCTCCTACGAGCAGTACTTC. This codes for CASSRTGVISYEQYF.

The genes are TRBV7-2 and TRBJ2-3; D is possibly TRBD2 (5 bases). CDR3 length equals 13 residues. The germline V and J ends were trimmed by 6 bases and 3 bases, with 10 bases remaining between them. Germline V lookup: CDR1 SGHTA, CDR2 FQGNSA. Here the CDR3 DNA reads TGTGCCAGCAGGTTTAGAGGGACAGATACGCAGTATTTT. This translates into CASRFRGTDTQYF.

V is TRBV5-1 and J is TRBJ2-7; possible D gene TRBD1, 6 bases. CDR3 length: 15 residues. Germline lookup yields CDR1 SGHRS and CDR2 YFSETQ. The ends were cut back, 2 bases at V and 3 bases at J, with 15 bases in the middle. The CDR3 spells CASSFRDTHFYEQYF. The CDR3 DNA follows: TGCGCCAGCAGCTTCCGGGACACTCATTTCTACGAGCAGTACTTC.

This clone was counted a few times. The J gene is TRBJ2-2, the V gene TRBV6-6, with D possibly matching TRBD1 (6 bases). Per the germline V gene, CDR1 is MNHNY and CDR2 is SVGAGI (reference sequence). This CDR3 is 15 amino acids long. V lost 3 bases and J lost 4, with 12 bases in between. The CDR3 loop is CASSYRDTGTGELFF. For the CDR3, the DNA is TGTGCCAGCAGTTATAGGGACACGGGCACCGGGGAGCTGTTTTTT.

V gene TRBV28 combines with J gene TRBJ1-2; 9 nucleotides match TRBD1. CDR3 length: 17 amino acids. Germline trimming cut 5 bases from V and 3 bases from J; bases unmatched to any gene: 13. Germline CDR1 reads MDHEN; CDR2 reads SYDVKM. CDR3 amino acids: CASSPSGTGPFYYGYTF. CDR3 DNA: TGTGCCAGCAGTCCTTCCGGGACAGGGCCCTTTTACTATGGCTACACCTTC.

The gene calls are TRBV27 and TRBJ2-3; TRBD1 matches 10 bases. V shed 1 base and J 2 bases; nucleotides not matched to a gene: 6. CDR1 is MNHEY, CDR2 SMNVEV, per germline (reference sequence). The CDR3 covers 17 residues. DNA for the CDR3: TGTGCCAGCAGTTTATTTCCGGGACAGGGGTTCACAGATACGCAGTATTTT. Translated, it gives CASSLFPGQGFTDTQYF.

The CDR3 here is CASGLGTRTEGNQPQHF. The CDR3 nucleotides are TGTGCTAGTGGTTTGGGAACGAGGACAGAGGGAAATCAGCCCCAGCATTTT. The J gene is TRBJ1-5, the V gene TRBV12-5; D is perhaps TRBD1 (6 bases). Germline assignment: CDR1 LGHNT and CDR2 FRNRAP. Trimming pared 1 base from V and 4 bases from J, leaving 17 bases between. The CDR3 loop spans 17 amino acids. Supplemented by reference TRBV12-5 and TRBJ1-5, the full variable domain reads DARVTQTPRHKVTEMGQEVTMRCQPILGHNTVFWYRQTMMQGLELLAYFRNRAPLDDSGMPKDRFSAEMPDATLATLKIQPSEPRDSAVYFCASGLGTRTEGNQPQHFGDGTRLSIL.

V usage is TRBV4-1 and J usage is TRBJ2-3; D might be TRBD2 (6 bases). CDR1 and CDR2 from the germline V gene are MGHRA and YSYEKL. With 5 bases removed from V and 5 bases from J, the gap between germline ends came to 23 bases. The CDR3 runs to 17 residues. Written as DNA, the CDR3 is TGCGCCAGCAGCTTTAGGACCGGAGGGAATAAGAAAGATACGCAGTATTTT. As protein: CASSFRTGGNKKDTQYF.

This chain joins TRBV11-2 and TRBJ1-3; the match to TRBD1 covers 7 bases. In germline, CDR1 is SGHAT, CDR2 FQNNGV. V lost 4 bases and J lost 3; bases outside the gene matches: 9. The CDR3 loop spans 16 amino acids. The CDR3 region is CASSSSAWTGGNTIYF. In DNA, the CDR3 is TGTGCCAGCAGCTCCTCAGCCTGGACAGGTGGAAACACCATATATTTT.

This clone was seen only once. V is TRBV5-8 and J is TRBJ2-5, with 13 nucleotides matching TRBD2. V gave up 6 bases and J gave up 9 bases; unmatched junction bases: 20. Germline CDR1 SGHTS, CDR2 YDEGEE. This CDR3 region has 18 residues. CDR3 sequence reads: CASTPPSQTSGGRLAQYF. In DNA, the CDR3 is TGTGCCAGCACGCCACCCTCACAGACTAGCGGGGGGAGGTTGGCCCAGTACTTC. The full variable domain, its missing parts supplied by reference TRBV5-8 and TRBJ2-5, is EAGVTQSPTHLIKTRGQQATLRCSPISGHTSVYWYQQALGLGLQFLLWYDEGEERNRGNFPPRFSGRQFPNYSSELNVNALELEDSALYLCASTPPSQTSGGRLAQYFGPGTRLLVL.

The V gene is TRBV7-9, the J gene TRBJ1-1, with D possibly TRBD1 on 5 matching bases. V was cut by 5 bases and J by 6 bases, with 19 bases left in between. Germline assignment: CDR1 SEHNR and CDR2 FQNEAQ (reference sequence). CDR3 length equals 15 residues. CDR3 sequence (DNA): TGTGCCAGCAGCCCAAGAGGCCAGGGCTTCGCTGAAGCTTTCTTT. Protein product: CASSPRGQGFAEAFF.

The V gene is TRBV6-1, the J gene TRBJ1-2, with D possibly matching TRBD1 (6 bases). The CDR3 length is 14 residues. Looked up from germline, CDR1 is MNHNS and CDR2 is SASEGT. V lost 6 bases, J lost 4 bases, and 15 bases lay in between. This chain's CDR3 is CASRGWGGGYGYTF. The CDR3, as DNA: TGTGCCAGCAGGGGGTGGGGGGGCGGCTATGGCTACACCTTC.

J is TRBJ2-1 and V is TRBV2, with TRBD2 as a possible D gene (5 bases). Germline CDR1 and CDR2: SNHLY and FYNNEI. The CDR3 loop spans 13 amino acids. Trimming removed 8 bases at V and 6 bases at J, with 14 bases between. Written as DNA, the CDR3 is TGTGCCAGCGACGGGAACTCCCTCAATGAGCAGTTCTTC. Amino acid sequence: CASDGNSLNEQFF. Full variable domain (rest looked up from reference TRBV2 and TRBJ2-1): EPEVTQTPSHQVTQMGQEVILRCVPISNHLYFYWYRQILGQKVEFLVSFYNNEISEKSEIFDDQFSVERPDGSNFTLKIRSTKLEDSAMYFCASDGNSLNEQFFGPGTRLTVL.

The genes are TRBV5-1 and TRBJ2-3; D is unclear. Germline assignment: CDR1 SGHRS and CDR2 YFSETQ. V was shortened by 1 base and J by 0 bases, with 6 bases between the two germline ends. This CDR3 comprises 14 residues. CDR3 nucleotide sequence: TGCGCCAGCAGCTTGCTAGGAAGCACAGATACGCAGTATTTT. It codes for CASSLLGSTDTQYF.

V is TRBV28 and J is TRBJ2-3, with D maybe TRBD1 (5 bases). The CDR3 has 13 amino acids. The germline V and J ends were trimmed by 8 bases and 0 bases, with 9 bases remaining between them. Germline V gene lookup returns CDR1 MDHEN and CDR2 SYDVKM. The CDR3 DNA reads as TGTGCCAGCCGAGCAGGGAGCACAGATACGCAGTATTTT. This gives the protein CASRAGSTDTQYF.

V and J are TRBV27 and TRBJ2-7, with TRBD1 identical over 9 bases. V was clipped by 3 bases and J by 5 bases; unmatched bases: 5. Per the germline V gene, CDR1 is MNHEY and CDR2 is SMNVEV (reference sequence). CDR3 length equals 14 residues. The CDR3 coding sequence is TGTGCCAGCAGTTTTGGACAGGGGCCCAACGAGCAGTACTTC. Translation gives CASSFGQGPNEQYF.

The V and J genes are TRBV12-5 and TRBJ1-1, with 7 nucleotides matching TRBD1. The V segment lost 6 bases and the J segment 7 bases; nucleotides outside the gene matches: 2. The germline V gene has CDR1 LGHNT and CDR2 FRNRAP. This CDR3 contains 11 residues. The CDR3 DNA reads TGTGCTAGTGGACAGGGGATTGAAGCTTTCTTT. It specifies CASGQGIEAFF. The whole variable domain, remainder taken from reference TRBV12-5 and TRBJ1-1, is DARVTQTPRHKVTEMGQEVTMRCQPILGHNTVFWYRQTMMQGLELLAYFRNRAPLDDSGMPKDRFSAEMPDATLATLKIQPSEPRDSAVYFCASGQGIEAFFGQGTRLTVV.

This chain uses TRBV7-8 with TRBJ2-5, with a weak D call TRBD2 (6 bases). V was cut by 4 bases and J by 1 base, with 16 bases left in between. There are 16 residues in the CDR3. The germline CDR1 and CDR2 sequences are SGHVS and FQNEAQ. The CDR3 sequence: CASSSTAPGLQETQYF. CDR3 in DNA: TGTGCCAGCAGCTCCACGGCGCCGGGACTCCAAGAGACCCAGTACTTC.

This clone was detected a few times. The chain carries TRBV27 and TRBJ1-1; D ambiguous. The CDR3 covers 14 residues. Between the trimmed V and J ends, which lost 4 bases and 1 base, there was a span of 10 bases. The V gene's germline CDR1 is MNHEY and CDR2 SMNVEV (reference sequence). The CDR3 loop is CASSSIEGNTEAFF. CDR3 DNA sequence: TGTGCCAGCAGTTCCATAGAGGGGAACACTGAAGCTTTCTTT.

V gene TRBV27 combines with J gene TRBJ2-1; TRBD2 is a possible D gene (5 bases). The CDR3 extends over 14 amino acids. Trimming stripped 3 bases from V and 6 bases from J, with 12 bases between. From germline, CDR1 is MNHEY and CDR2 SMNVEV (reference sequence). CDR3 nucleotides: TGTGCCAGCAGTTTTCGGGCTAGCAGCAATGAGCAGTTCTTC. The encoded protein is CASSFRASSNEQFF.

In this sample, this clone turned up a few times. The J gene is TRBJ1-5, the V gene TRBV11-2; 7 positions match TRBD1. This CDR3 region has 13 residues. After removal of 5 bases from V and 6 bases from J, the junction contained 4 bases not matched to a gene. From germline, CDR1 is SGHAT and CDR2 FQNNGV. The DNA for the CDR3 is TGTGCCAGCAGCGCCGACAGGGTTCAGCCCCAGCATTTT. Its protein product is CASSADRVQPQHF.